This T cell receptor (beta chain) was observed in a study of cytomegalovirus exposure and HLA in healthy donors. Per the germline V gene, CDR1 is LNHDA and CDR2 is SQIVND (reference sequence). There are 15 residues in the CDR3. With 9 bases clipped from V and 2 bases from J, the junction kept 5 bases outside the gene matches. With 60 Vbeta and 13 Jbeta primers, the PCR was carried out. Using immunoSEQ multiplex PCR, the repertoire was profiled, and TCRdb retains in-frame clones only, with some absent. The data contain some 150,000 clones, roughly three quarters of them singletons. Study findings and constraints: Three chains linked to CMV were shown in vitro to be specific for CMV antigens.

With regard to this clone: Its specificity is not known.

The chain is built from TRBV19 and TRBJ2-3; TRBD2 aligns across 13 bases. The sequenced sample consisted of PBMCs. The receptor was derived from a woman in her 50s in good health and CMV-seronegative. The chain's CDR3 is CASTLAGGPTDTQYF. DNA of the CDR3: TGTGCCAGCACACTAGCGGGAGGGCCCACAGATACGCAGTATTTT.